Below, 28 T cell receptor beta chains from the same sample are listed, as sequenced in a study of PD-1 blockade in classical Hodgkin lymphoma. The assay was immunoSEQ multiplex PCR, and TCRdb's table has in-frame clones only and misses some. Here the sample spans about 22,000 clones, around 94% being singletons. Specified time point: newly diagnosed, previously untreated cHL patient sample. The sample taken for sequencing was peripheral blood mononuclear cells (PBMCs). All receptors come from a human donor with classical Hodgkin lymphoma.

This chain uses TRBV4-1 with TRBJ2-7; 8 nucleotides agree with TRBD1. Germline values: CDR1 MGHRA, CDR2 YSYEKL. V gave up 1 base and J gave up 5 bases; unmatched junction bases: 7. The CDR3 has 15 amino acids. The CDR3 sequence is CASSQVATGVHEQYF. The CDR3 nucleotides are TGCGCCAGCAGCCAAGTCGCGACAGGGGTGCACGAGCAGTACTTC.

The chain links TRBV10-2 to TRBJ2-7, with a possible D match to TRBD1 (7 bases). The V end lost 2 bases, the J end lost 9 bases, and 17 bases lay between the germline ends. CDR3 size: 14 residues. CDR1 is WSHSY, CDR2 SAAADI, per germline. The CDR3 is CASSEPGGKFGQYF. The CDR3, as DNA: TGCGCCAGCAGTGAGCCAGGGGGGAAGTTCGGGCAGTACTTC.

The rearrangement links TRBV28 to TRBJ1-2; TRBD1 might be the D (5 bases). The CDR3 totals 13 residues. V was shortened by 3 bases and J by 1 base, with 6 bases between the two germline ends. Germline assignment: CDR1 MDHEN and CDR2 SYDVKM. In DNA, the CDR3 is TGTGCCAGCAGTTTGGGGGGTAACTATGGCTACACCTTC. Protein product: CASSLGGNYGYTF.

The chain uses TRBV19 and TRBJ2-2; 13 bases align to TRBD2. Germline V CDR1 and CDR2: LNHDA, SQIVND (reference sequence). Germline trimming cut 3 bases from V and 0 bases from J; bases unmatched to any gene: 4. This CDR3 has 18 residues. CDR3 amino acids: CASSMRLAGGTNTGELFF. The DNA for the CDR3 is TGTGCCAGTAGTATGAGACTAGCGGGGGGTACGAACACCGGGGAGCTGTTTTTT.

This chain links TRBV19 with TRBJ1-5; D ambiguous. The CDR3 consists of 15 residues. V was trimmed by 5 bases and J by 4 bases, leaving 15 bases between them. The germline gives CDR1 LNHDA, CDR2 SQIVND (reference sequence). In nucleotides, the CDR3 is TGTGCCAGTAGTCCACGACCCCGAAAGAATCAGCCCCAGCATTTT. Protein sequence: CASSPRPRKNQPQHF.

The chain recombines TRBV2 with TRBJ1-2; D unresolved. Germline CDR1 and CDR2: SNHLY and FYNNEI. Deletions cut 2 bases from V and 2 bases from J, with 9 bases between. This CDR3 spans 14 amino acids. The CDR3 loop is CASSELGGNYGYTF. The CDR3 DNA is TGTGCCAGCAGTGAATTAGGCGGGAACTATGGCTACACCTTC.

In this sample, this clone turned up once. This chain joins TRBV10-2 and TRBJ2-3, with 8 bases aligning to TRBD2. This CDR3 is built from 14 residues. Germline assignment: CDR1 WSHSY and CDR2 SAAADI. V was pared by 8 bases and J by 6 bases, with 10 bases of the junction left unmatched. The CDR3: CASRSAGGGDTQYF. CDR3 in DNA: TGCGCCAGCCGGTCGGCGGGGGGTGGCGATACGCAGTATTTT.

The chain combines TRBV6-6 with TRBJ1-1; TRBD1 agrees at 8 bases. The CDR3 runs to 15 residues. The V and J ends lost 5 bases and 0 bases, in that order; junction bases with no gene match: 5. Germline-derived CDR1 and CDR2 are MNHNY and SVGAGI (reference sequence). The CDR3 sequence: CASSLETGVNTEAFF. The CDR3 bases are TGTGCCAGCAGTCTCGAGACAGGGGTGAACACTGAAGCTTTCTTT.

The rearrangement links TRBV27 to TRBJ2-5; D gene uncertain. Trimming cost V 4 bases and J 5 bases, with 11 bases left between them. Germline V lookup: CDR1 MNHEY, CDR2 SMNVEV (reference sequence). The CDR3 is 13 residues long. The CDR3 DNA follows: TGTGCCAGCAGTTCTTGGGCCGGGGAGACCCAGTACTTC. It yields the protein CASSSWAGETQYF.

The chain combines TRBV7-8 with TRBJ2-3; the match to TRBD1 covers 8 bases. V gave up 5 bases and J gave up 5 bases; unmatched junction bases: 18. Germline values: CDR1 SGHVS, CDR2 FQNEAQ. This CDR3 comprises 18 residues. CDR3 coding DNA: TGTGCCAGCAGCGCCACCGGTCTGCTGACAGGGGCGGGAGATACGCAGTATTTT. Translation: CASSATGLLTGAGDTQYF.

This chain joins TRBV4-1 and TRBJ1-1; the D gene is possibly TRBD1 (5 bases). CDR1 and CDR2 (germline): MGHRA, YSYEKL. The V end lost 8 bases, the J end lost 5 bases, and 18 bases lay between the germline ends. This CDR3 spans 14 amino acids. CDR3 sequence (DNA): TGCGCCAGCGTGTTGGTCCTCGGGGGAACTGAAGCTTTCTTT. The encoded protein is CASVLVLGGTEAFF.

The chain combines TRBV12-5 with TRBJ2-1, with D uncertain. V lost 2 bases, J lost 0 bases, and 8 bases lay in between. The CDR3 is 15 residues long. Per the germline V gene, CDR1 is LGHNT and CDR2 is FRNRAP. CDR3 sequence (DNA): TGTGCTAGTGGTTTGACAGAGAGCTCCTACAATGAGCAGTTCTTC. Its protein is CASGLTESSYNEQFF.

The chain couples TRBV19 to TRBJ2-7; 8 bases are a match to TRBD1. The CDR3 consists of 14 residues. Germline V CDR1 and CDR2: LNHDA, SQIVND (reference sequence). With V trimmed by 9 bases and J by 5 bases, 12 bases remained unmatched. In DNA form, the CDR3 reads TGTGCCAGCACCTTTTCGGACAGGGTGAACGAGCAGTACTTC. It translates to CASTFSDRVNEQYF.

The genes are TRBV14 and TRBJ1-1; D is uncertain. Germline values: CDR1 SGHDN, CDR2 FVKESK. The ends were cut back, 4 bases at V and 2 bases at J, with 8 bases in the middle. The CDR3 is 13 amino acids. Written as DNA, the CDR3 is TGTGCCAGCAGCCCATTCGTAAACACTGAAGCTTTCTTT. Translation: CASSPFVNTEAFF.

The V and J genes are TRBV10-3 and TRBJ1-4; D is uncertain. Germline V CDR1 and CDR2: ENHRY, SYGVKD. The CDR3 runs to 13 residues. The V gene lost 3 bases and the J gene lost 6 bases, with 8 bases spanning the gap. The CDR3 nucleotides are TGTGCCATCAGTGAAGGGAGTTATGAAAAACTGTTTTTT. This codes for CAISEGSYEKLFF.

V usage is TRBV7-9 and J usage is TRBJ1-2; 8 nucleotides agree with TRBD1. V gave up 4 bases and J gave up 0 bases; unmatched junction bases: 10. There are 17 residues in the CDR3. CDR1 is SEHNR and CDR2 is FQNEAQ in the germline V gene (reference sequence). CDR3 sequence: CASSSGTGLNTNYGYTF. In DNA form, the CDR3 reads TGTGCCAGCAGCTCTGGGACAGGTTTGAACACTAACTATGGCTACACCTTC.

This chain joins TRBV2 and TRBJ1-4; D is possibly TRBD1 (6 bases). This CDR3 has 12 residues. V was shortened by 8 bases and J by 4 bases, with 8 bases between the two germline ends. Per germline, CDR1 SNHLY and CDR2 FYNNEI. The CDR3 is CASGRGNEKLFF. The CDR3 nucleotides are TGTGCCAGCGGCAGGGGTAATGAAAAACTGTTTTTT. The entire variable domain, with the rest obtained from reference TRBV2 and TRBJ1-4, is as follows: EPEVTQTPSHQVTQMGQEVILRCVPISNHLYFYWYRQILGQKVEFLVSFYNNEISEKSEIFDDQFSVERPDGSNFTLKIRSTKLEDSAMYFCASGRGNEKLFFGSGTQLSVL.

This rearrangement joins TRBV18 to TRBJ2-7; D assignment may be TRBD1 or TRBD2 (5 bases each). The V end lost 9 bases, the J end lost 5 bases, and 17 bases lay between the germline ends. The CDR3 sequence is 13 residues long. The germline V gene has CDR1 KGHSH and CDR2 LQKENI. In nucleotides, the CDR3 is TGTGCCAGTTCAGTTGGGGGTCCCCACGAGCAGTACTTC. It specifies CASSVGGPHEQYF.

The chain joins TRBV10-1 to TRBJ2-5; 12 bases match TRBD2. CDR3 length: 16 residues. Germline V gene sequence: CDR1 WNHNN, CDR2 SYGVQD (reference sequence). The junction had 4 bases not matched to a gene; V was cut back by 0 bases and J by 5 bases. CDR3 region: CASSESVLAGGETQYF. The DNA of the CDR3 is TGCGCCAGCAGTGAGTCGGTGCTAGCGGGGGGGGAGACCCAGTACTTC.

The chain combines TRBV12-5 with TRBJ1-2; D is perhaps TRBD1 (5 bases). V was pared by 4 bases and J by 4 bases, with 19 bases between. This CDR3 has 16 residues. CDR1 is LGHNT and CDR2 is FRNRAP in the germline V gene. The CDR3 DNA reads TGTGCTAGTGGTTCTACTCGGCAGGGAAAGACCTATGGCTACACCTTC. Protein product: CASGSTRQGKTYGYTF.

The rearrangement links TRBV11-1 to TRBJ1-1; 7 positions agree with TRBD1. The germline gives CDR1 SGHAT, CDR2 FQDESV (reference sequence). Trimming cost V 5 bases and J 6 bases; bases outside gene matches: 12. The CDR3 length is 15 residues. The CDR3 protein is CASSTTGQAPAEAFF. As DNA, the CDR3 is TGTGCCAGCAGCACTACAGGACAGGCGCCGGCTGAAGCTTTCTTT. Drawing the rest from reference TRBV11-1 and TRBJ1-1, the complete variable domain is EAEVAQSPRYKITEKSQAVAFWCDPISGHATLYWYRQILGQGPELLVQFQDESVVDDSQLPKDRFSAERLKGVDSTLKIQPAELGDSAMYLCASSTTGQAPAEAFFGQGTRLTVV.

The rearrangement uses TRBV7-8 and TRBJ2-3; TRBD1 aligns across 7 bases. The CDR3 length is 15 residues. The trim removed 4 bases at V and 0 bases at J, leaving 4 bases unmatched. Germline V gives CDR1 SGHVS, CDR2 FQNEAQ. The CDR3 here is CASSYDRVSTDTQYF. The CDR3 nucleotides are TGTGCCAGCAGCTACGACAGGGTTAGCACAGATACGCAGTATTTT.

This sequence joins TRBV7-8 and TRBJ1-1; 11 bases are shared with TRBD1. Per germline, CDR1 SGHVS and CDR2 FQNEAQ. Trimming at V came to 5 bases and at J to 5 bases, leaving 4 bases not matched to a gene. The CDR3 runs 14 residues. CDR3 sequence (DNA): TGTGCCAGCAGCCTGGACAGGGGGCCAACTGAAGCTTTCTTT. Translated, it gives CASSLDRGPTEAFF.

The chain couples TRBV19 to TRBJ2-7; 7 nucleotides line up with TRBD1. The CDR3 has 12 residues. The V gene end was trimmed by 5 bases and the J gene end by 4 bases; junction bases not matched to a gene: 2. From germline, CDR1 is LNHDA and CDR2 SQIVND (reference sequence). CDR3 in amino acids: CASSGTEYEQYF. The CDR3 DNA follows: TGTGCCAGTAGTGGGACAGAATACGAGCAGTACTTC.

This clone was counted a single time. This CDR3 reads CASSQDGQIYNEQFF. In DNA, the CDR3 is TGTGCCAGCAGCCAAGACGGACAAATCTACAATGAGCAGTTCTTC. The genes are TRBV7-2 and TRBJ2-1; weak D call: TRBD1 (5 bases). Germline V gene data show CDR1 as SGHTA and CDR2 as FQGNSA. Trimming pared 5 bases from V and 3 bases from J, leaving 14 bases between. The CDR3 is 15 amino acids. The whole variable domain, remainder taken from reference TRBV7-2 and TRBJ2-1, is GAGVSQSPSNKVTEKGKDVELRCDPISGHTALYWYRQSLGQGLEFLIYFQGNSAPDKSGLPSDRFSAERTGGSVSTLTIQRTQQEDSAVYLCASSQDGQIYNEQFFGPGTRLTVL.

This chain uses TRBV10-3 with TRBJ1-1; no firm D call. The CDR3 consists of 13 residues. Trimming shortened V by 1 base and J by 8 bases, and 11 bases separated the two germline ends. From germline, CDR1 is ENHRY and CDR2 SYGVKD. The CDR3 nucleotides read TGTGCCATCAGTGAGTACGAATCTCGGGAAGCTTTCTTT. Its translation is CAISEYESREAFF.

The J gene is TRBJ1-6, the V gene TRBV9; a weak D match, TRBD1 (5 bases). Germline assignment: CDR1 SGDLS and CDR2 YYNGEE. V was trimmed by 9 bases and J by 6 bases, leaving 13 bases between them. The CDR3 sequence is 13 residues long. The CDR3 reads CANSTQGNSPLHF. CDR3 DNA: TGTGCCAACTCGACCCAGGGTAATTCACCCCTCCACTTT.

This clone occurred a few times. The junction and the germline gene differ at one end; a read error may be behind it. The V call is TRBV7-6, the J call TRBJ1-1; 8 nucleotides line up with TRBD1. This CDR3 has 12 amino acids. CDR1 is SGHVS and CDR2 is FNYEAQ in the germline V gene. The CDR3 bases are TGTGCCAGCAGCTTAGCGGACAGGGCATATCATTTT. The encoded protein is CASSLADRAYHF. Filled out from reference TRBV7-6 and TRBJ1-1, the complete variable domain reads GAGVSQSPRYKVTKRGQDVALRCDPISGHVSLYWYRQALGQGPEFLTYFNYEAQQDKSGLPNDRFSAERPEGSISTLTIQRTEQRDSAMYRCASSLADRAYHFGQGTRLTVV.